This T cell receptor (beta chain) stems from a study of blood T cell repertoires in COVID-19. Looked up from germline, CDR1 is KGHDR and CDR2 is SFDVKD. Trimming removed 4 bases at V and 5 bases at J, with 12 bases between. The CDR3 consists of 14 residues. Generated by immunoSEQ multiplex PCR, the TCRdb table keeps only in-frame clones and is missing some. The data hold some 250,000 clones, with approximately 84% observed a single time. Those who participated ranged in age from roughly 18 to 89 years and resided in 20 to 30 US areas. This receptor was identified in a man aged 18 to 29 who had recovered from COVID-19. This rearrangement joins TRBV24-1 to TRBJ2-3; D may be TRBD1 (6 bases). Input material: PBMCs or T cells enriched from blood (not recorded which). CDR3 DNA sequence: TGTGCCACCAGTGAGTCTAGCAGGGGAGATACGCAGTATTTT. This encodes CATSESSRGDTQYF.